A selection of T cell receptor beta chains follows, all from one sample in a study of T cell changes during pregnancy in multiple sclerosis. The table came from immunoSEQ multiplex PCR; TCRdb's copy has only in-frame clones and leaves some out. The sample lists 55,000 to 85,000 clones; just under 95% were seen once. The source material was peripheral blood, sampled in the second trimester of pregnancy. The receptors stem from a female donor with multiple sclerosis, enrolled in a pregnancy study. Both conserved end residues are part of each CDR3. The order of the fields is V gene, J gene, clone size, D gene, CDR3 DNA, CDR3 protein. A D gene is named only where the DNA matches it firmly. Only some rows state a clone size, as once, few, many or a class for expanded clones.

>TRBV11-2|TRBJ2-7|NA|NA
TGTGCCAGCAGCCGACAGGCCTACGAGCAGTACTTC
CASSRQAYEQYF
>TRBV7-9|TRBJ1-6|NA|NA
TGTGCCAGCAGCTTAGATTCAGGGGTGAGGTCACCCCTCCACTTT
CASSLDSGVRSPLHF
>TRBV4-3|TRBJ1-4|NA|TRBD1
TGCGCCAGCAGCCAAGTTGGGACAGGGACTGAAAAACTGTTTTTT
CASSQVGTGTEKLFF
>TRBV7-8|TRBJ2-1|NA|TRBD2
TGTGCCAGCAGCCTTAGGGTAGGGACTAGCGGATACAATGAGCAGTTCTTC
CASSLRVGTSGYNEQFF
>TRBV5-1|TRBJ2-7|NA|TRBD1
TGCGCCAGCAGCCCCGGACAGGACTACGAGCAGTACTTC
CASSPGQDYEQYF
>TRBV9|TRBJ2-1|NA|TRBD2
TGTGCCAGCAGCGTAGCCAGCGGGGGCCCCAATGAGCAGTTCTTC
CASSVASGGPNEQFF
>TRBV5-1|TRBJ2-2|once|NA
TGCGCCAGCAGCTTGGTCGGGATCAACACCGGGGAGCTGTTTTTT
CASSLVGINTGELFF
>TRBV7-8|TRBJ2-5|once|NA
TGTGCCAGCAGCTTAGACCGGGCGGGGACTGGGGAGACCCAGTACTTC
CASSLDRAGTGETQYF
>TRBV7-2|TRBJ2-2|NA|NA
TGTGCCAGCAGCCCGACAGCGCTCGCGAACACCGGGGAGCTGTTTTTT
CASSPTALANTGELFF
>TRBV2|TRBJ2-1|NA|TRBD1
TGTGCCAGCAGTAGGACAGGGAACTACAATGAGCAGTTCTTC
CASSRTGNYNEQFF
>TRBV27|TRBJ2-1|NA|TRBD1
TGTGCCAGCAGTTTACGCCCGGACAGGGGGACTTTAAGGGGGAATGAGCAGTTCTTC
CASSLRPDRGTLRGNEQFF